The clone carrying this TCR beta chain has a single count. What it binds is unknown. The source of the sample is a study of cytomegalovirus exposure and HLA in healthy donors. Turning to the study itself: Unique TCR beta sequences numbering around 110 million came from 150 million to 200 million T cells in an earlier analysis. The Caucasian-associated ancestry cluster contained about four fifths of the approximately 400 genotyped donors.

Trimming stripped 0 bases from V and 3 bases from J, with 9 bases between. This CDR3 region has 13 residues. CDR1 is SQVTM and CDR2 is ANQGSEA in the germline V gene. PCR primers comprised 60 Vbeta and 13 Jbeta primers. Method: immunoSEQ multiplex PCR; TCRdb's copy keeps in-frame clones and lacks some. Of roughly 140,000 clones in the sample, around 80% were seen once. Overall study results and limits: Analysis performed later found around 15,000 TCR beta sequences associated with HLA alleles at 0.05 false discovery rate.

The receptor was isolated from a female donor in good health and CMV-seronegative. Material for sequencing was PBMCs. V gene TRBV29-1 combines with J gene TRBJ2-7; no clear D. The CDR3 is CSVEDPGGYEQYF. The CDR3, as DNA: TGCAGCGTTGAAGACCCCGGTGGCTACGAGCAGTACTTC.